This T cell receptor beta chain appears in the sequencing data of a study of shared clonotypes between healthy human individuals (TCRdb year 2020). A note on the overall study: The cohort included a few men and a couple of women between 18 and 49 years of age. For each donor, three plates each were used for CD4 naive and CD4 memory, two plates were used for CD8 naive, and one plate was used for CD8 memory. The study deeply sequenced blood TCR repertoires of 5 or 6 healthy adults to estimate repertoire size and the extent of clonotype sharing between individuals. To increase sequencing depth and limit assay-specific biases, different laboratories used diverse techniques to prepare libraries and sequence TCR repertoires. Per donor, leukapheresis produced somewhere between about 0.94 and 9.5 billion PBMCs. The study at large found these results: Pairwise subsampling led to the expectation that sequencing depth would affect the degree of clonotype sharing among donors. Rarefaction of sorted-subset datasets indicated incomplete sequencing despite the large sequencing depth. Naive subsets generally had larger estimated clonotype richness than memory subsets did. The small number of donors limited the genetic and exposure-history diversity represented. Roughly 5.2% of naive CD4, more than 3% of naive CD8, about 2.1% of memory CD4, and about 0.4% of memory CD8 clonotypes were shared across four donors. Higher generation probabilities were observed for clonotypes shared by all four sorted-subset donors than for non-shared clonotypes. Only blood was sampled, and tissue TCR repertoires likely differ from those in blood.

CD8 naive samples were CD45RO-negative cells positively selected for CCR7, giving a CD45RA+CCR7+ population that excluded TemRA cells. The donors were healthy, HIV-negative adults who had no recently reported acute infections or vaccinations. Only Caucasian adults living in Nashville, Tennessee, USA were represented among the donors. After blood collection by leukapheresis, PBMCs were isolated using Ficoll-Histopaque density gradient centrifugation and then cryopreserved in the vapor phase of liquid nitrogen. Analytical flow cytometry was used to check the purity and quantity of every magnetically sorted T cell population. Each sorted fraction had its genomic DNA isolated and then quantified by UV absorbance on a Nanodrop 2000c. Notes on this clone: The antigen it binds to is not known. No base qualities exist here, and no much larger clone lies one base off it. Other DNA sequences in this sample translate to the same CDR3.

TCR CDR3 regions were amplified from genomic DNA by multiplex PCR using the deep immunoSEQ assay. Extracted genomic DNA from each cell subset was distributed evenly across all wells of several immunoSEQ 96-well plates, and each plate was treated as a replicate. For sorted subsets, approximately 190 ng of genomic DNA, equivalent to 25,000 to 35,000 T cell genomes, went into each replicate PCR. Purified libraries were quantified with a Qubit 3.0 fluorometer, sized on a Bioanalyzer 2100, and re-quantified with the KAPA Library Quantification kit. Each immunoSEQ 96-well plate was sequenced on its own single-read 150-cycle Illumina NextSeq 550 flow cell. The original pipeline was this. The immunoSEQ output contained only junctional sequences without quality scores, so filtering could not match that applied to full-length reads. Sequences were annotated with PyIR, a Python wrapper for IgBLAST v1.9, and V/J genes and CDR3 were assigned using IMGT germline references. Reads were removed for weak V/J assignments (E-value above 1e-6), missing CDR3, stop codons, out-of-frame junctions, or ambiguous translated residues. V3J clonotypes were defined as sequences sharing an identical inferred V gene, J gene, and CDR3 amino acid sequence. To compute the percentage overlap between repertoires, the number of shared unique clonotypes was divided by the size of the smaller repertoire. Three approaches were used to assess repertoire richness: RTK rarefaction, the Chao1 estimator, and Recon v2.1 estimates of unobserved clonotypes. Generation probabilities for all TCRbeta clonotypes obtained by the gDNA method from a handful of donors were computed using OLGA. TCRdb took this table from immuneACCESS and kept in-frame rearrangements with V and J called. Such tables lack part of the clones; where checked against another copy, unresolved V genes explain under half of the gap, and the rest is unexplained. The V and J calls and clone size are taken from that table; D and trimming were inferred from the DNA. This sample gives millions of clones in total; approximately 94% of them show up just once. Roughly 1.8% of the sample rests with the top ten.

The receptor comes from a man between 18 and 35 years old in good health. Some clones in this sample may be carry-over from other donors' samples. The sample consisted of naive CD8+ T cells from PBMCs. This specimen's cell subset or site label, per the study, means: CD45RA+CCR7+.

The bases are TGTGCCAGCAGTCCAACAGGGGGCTACGAGCAGTACTTC. This translates into CASSPTGGYEQYF. In this chain, TRBV27 is recombined with TRBJ2-7; 8 middle bases align to TRBD1. V is pruned by 5 bases and J by 3 bases, leaving 3 bases of the junction without a gene match. Including cysteine and phenylalanine, the CDR3 has 13 amino acids. Of all the DNA, just the CDR3 is kept, 39 bases in frame from base 1. CDR1 MNHEY and CDR2 SMNVEV are derived from the germline V gene (reference sequence).